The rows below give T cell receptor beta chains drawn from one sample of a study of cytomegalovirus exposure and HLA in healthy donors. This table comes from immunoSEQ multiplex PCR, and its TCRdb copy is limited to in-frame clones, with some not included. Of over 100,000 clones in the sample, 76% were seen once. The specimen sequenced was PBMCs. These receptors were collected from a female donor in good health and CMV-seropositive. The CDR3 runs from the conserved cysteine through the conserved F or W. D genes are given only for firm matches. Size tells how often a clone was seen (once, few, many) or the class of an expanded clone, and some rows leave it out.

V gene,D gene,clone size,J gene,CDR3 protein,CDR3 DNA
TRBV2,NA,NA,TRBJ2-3,CASSARGFTDTQYF,TGTGCCAGCAGTGCTCGGGGGTTCACAGATACGCAGTATTTT
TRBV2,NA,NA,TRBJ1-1,CASSDSRGGYTEAFF,TGTGCCAGCAGTGATTCGCGTGGGGGCTACACTGAAGCTTTCTTT
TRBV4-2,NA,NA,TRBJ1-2,CASSQVATASDGYAF,TGTGCCAGCAGCCAAGTTGCGACAGCCAGTGATGGCTACGCCTTC
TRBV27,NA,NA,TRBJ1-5,CASSLYRDDQPQHF,TGTGCCAGCAGTTTATACAGGGACGATCAGCCCCAGCATTTT
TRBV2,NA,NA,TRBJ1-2,CASVPDRANYGYTF,TGTGCCAGCGTGCCGGACAGAGCTAACTATGGCTACACCTTC
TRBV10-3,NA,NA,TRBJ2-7,CAIAGNTGNEQYF,TGTGCCATCGCGGGAAATACTGGGAACGAGCAGTACTTC
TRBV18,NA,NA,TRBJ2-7,CASSPYTSSYEQYF,TGTGCCAGCTCACCTTACACTAGCTCCTACGAGCAGTACTTC
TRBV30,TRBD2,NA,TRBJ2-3,CAWSETLPSGRRTDTQYF,TGTGCCTGGAGTGAGACCCTCCCTAGCGGGAGGAGGACAGATACGCAGTATTTT
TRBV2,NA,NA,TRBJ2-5,CASSGNRGETQYF,TGTGCCAGCAGCGGGAATCGGGGGGAGACCCAGTACTTC
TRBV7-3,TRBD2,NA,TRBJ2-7,CASSLAGGPLYEQYF,TGTGCCAGCAGCTTAGCGGGAGGGCCTCTTTACGAGCAGTACTTC
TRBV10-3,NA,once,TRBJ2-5,CAISEPLGGAGGETQYF,TGTGCCATCAGTGAGCCCCTGGGCGGGGCCGGTGGAGAGACCCAGTACTTC
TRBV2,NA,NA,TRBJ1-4,CASSELLSTNEKLFF,TGTGCCAGCAGTGAACTACTGTCAACTAATGAAAAACTGTTTTTT
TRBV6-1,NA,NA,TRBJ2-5,CASSEVFLDSPWETQYF,TGTGCCAGCAGTGAAGTCTTCCTGGACAGTCCTTGGGAGACCCAGTACTTC
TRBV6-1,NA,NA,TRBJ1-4,CASSDGLQGSDNEKLFF,TGTGCCAGCAGTGACGGCCTACAGGGCTCGGATAATGAAAAACTGTTTTTT
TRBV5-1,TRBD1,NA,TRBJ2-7,CASSLVGQGNYEQYF,TGCGCCAGCAGCTTAGTGGGACAGGGGAACTACGAGCAGTACTTC
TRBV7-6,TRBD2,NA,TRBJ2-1,CASISGPAGGYNEQFF,TGTGCCAGCATTTCTGGGCCAGCGGGGGGGTACAATGAGCAGTTCTTC
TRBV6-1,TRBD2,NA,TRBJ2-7,CASSENLLAGTYEQYF,TGTGCCAGCAGTGAAAACTTACTAGCGGGTACCTACGAGCAGTACTTC
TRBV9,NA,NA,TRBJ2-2,CASSVQLGQNTGELFF,TGTGCCAGCAGCGTCCAGCTGGGACAGAACACCGGGGAGCTGTTTTTT
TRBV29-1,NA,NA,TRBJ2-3,CSCSEDTQYF,TGCAGCTGCTCAGAAGATACGCAGTATTTT
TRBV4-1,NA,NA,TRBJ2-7,CASSQEITYEQYF,TGCGCCAGCAGCCAAGAAATAACCTACGAGCAGTACTTC
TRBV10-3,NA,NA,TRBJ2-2,CAISESQGTGELFF,TGTGCCATCAGTGAGTCTCAGGGAACCGGGGAGCTGTTTTTT
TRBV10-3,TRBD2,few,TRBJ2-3,CAKTSGGAYRTQYF,TGTGCCAAAACTAGCGGGGGGGCTTATCGTACGCAGTATTTT
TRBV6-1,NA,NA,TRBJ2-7,CASSEAGGGYEQYF,TGTGCCAGCAGTGAAGCTGGTGGGGGGTACGAGCAGTACTTC
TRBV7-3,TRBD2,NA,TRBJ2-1,CASSTNGGASYNEQFF,TGTGCCAGCAGCACGAACGGGGGGGCGTCCTACAATGAGCAGTTCTTC
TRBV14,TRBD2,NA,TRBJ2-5,CASSQPSGGFETQYF,TGTGCCAGCAGCCAACCTAGCGGGGGATTCGAGACCCAGTACTTC
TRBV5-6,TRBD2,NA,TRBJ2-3,CASSSGSPSTDTQYF,TGTGCCAGCAGCAGCGGGAGTCCTAGCACAGATACGCAGTATTTT
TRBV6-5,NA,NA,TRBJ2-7,CASSRVAGKYEQYF,TGTGCCAGCAGTAGGGTCGCGGGAAAATACGAGCAGTACTTC
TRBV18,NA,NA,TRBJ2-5,CASSPPGQETQYF,TGTGCCAGCTCACCCCCGGGGCAAGAGACCCAGTACTTC
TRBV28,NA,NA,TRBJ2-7,CASSLLGDNYEQYF,TGTGCCAGCAGTTTATTGGGGGACAACTACGAGCAGTACTTC
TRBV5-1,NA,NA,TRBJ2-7,CASSPQGVTYEQYF,TGCGCCAGCAGCCCCCAAGGGGTCACCTACGAGCAGTACTTC
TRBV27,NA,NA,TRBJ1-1,CASSLKRFEVSAFF,TGTGCCAGCAGTTTAAAGAGGTTCGAGGTGTCGGCTTTCTTT